This TCR beta chain was documented in a study of CD8 T cells in ankylosing spondylitis. Study-wide results and caveats: A TCR beta motif made of several highly homologous variants seemed typical of ankylosing spondylitis blood.

Quantitative 5'-RACE with molecular barcodes produced the TCR beta libraries. From the 5' RACE reads, TCRdb called clonotypes with MiXCR, one entry per CDR3 protein. The repertoire holds roughly 700,000 distinct CDR3 sequences, with around 20% as singletons. Remarks on this clonotype: Its specificity is unknown.

The CDR3 length is 13 residues. V dropped 2 bases and J dropped 9 bases, with 13 bases sitting between them. The germline gives CDR1 MNHNY, CDR2 SVGAGI (reference sequence). The sequenced material came from blood, either unsorted or a sorted T cell fraction (not recorded which). This clonotype was sampled from a male donor with ankylosing spondylitis. The chain joins TRBV6-6 to TRBJ1-1, with D hard to call. CDR3 DNA: TGTGCCAGCAGTTACGGCAAGGGAGGGAAAGCTTTCTTT. Translating gives CASSYGKGGKAFF.